Described below is a single TCR beta chain sequence and its context. This clonotype was counted at least ten times. The antigen it binds to is not known. The record has no base qualities; no much larger clone is one base away. The data were taken from a study of human T cells and chemical hapten exposure (dated by TCRdb to 2020 to 2023). General notes on the study: For sensitization, 2% DPC in acetone was applied to an approximately 2 cm by approximately 2 cm area of upper inner arm skin. Patients additionally received weekly therapeutic DPC doses to the scalp throughout the approximately 25-week study period. Patch tests used Finn chambers with 0.01% DPC on the upper back, scored after 6 days by International Contact Dermatitis Research Group standards. The patient cohort, mostly female, included alopecia areata with under or over 50% scalp involvement, alopecia totalis and alopecia universalis. The libraries were sequenced as a pool, and the TCR yield per sample differed mostly because of small variations in library volumes within the pool. This study followed changes in the peripheral blood TCR repertoire in vivo during primary and secondary sensitization of alopecia patients to the hapten diphenylcyclopropenone (DPC). Blood samples were taken from patients before sensitization (week 0) and then at 2, 6 and about 24 weeks after DPC sensitization. For TCR sequencing, blood came from over 25 alopecia patients at anywhere from one to four time points (pre-sensitization, 2, 6 and 24 weeks). Each blood RNA sample was used to sequence both TCR alpha and TCR beta chains. The study at large found these results: The number of PT1 expanded TCRs positively correlated with patch test score, significant at thresholds 8, 16 and 32 but not 4. Significantly more large CDR3 similarity clusters were formed by expanded TCRs than by pre-sensitization or healthy control sets, consistent with antigen-driven responses. Repeated subsampling changed both the strength of the expansion versus patch-test correlation and the threshold at which that correlation became significant. DPC sensitization did not change how many TCRs were above 1 in 1000 frequency, and no evidence was found of alterations in global repertoire structure. All patients had alopecia, a presumed autoimmune disease, so their immune response might differ from that of healthy individuals.

Trimming accounts for 5 bases at V and 5 bases at J, while the number of junction bases matched to no gene is 7. Taken from the germline V gene, the CDR1 and CDR2 loops are SQVTM and ANQGSEA. The CDR3 covers 13 residues, taking in both the cysteine and the phenylalanine. The retained sequence is limited to the CDR3, 39 bases, with the frame set at the first base. The library was built by means of RACE. TCRdb records NextSeq 500 as the sequencer. During library preparation, unique molecular identifiers were attached to individual cDNA molecules so that TCRs could be counted quantitatively and reproducibly. The study's processing was this. The median number of TCRs per sample was approximately 96,000, ranging from about 20,000 to 700,000. The Decombinator software suite was used to annotate V, J and CDR3 in the TCR reads. To make PS versus PT1 abundance plots, every sample was subsampled to the same number of TCRs (28,000). TCRs were defined as expanded if absent before sensitization and observed at least eight times at the 2-week time point. TCRdb reworked the public reads: Q25 trimming with fastp, MiXCR clone assembly, productive beta chains retained. Merged by CDR3 protein, the rows form single entries marked with the most common genes and DNA. For this entry, the V and J calls and clone size follow TCRdb and not the study's own pipeline. The sample profile shows just under 40,000 distinct CDR3 sequences; about 13% of them were found once. Around 2% of the sample goes to the ten largest clones.

What this sample's time point label stands for: patch test 3, about 24 weeks after DPC sensitization. The label giving this sample's treatment or condition can be read as: therapeutic diphenylcyclopropenone sensitization with weekly scalp DPC. Total RNA was extracted from unfractionated whole blood that had been collected in Tempus Blood RNA tubes. Blood at each patch-test visit was drawn before the patch test was applied. Eligible patients were aged 18 to 70, diagnosed with alopecia, deemed suitable for DPC therapy, and excluded if pregnant. This chain joins TRBV29-1 to TRBJ2-5, with TRBD1 matching 8 junction bases. This TCR was recovered from a woman aged 40 to 49 with alopecia areata. Some clones in this sample may be carry-over from other donors' samples. Sequenced here: whole blood, sampled in connection with sensitization to the hapten diphenylcyclopropenone (DPC). The CDR3 loop reads CSVSIQGAETQYF. At the DNA level, the sequence is TGCAGCGTTTCCATCCAGGGGGCGGAGACCCAGTACTTC. With the portions outside the CDR3 filled from the reference TRBV29-1 and TRBJ2-5 genes, the complete variable region becomes SAVISQKPSRDICQRGTSLTIQCQVDSQVTMMFWYRQQPGQSLTLIATANQGSEATYESGFVIDKFPISRPNLTFSTLTVSNMSPEDSSIYLCSVSIQGAETQYFGPGTRLLVL.